This note documents a single T cell receptor beta chain sequence. A read error is possible here, since a much larger clone lies one base away. The sample is drawn from a study of regulatory T cells in long-lasting Graves disease. The V segment lost 7 bases and the J segment 4 bases; nucleotides outside the gene matches: 4. CDR3 length equals 13 residues. CDR1 KGHSH and CDR2 LQKENI come from the germline V gene. iRepertoire HTBI primers and Arm-PCR of CDR3 regions built TCR beta libraries. Each CDR3 protein is one row after TCRdb ran MiXCR on the multiplex PCR reads. The table shows approximately 350,000 distinct CDR3 sequences, with about 17% occurring only once. Time point: newly diagnosed GD, antithyroid drugs for less than 3 months. Extracted PBMC RNA gave rise to the TCR library. Graves' disease diagnosis followed American Thyroid Association guidelines. Patients came from an endocrinology department in Xi'an, China.

This sample also appeared in a second study, on T cells in Graves' hyperthyroidism and ophthalmopathy. That report notes: Appearing also in blood were most of the thyroid clonotypes expanded above 0.001.

The chain is built from TRBV18 and TRBJ1-1; 9 nucleotides line up with TRBD1. Specimen: peripheral blood mononuclear cells (PBMCs), collected at new diagnosis, from a patient treated with antithyroid drugs. The origin of this receptor is a woman under 30 with Graves disease. CDR3 amino acids: CASLQDRGTEAFF. In nucleotides, the CDR3 is TGTGCCAGCTTACAGGACAGGGGCACTGAAGCTTTCTTT. Filled out from reference TRBV18 and TRBJ1-1, the complete variable domain reads NAGVMQNPRHLVRRRGQEARLRCSPMKGHSHVYWYRQLPEEGLKFMVYLQKENIIDESGMPKERFSAEFPKEGPSILRIQQVVRGDSAAYFCASLQDRGTEAFFGQGTRLTVV.